This T cell receptor (beta chain) is from a study of shared clonotypes between healthy human individuals. CD45RO-negative, CCR7-selected cells formed the naive CD8 fraction, which excluded terminally differentiated effector memory CD45RA+ cells. Note on this clone: No antigen is known for it.

Researchers ran the assay at a deep level. Data came from immunoSEQ multiplex PCR; TCRdb stores just in-frame clones and leaves some out. The sample lists 650,000 to 800,000 clones, 90% to 95% seen once, with 24% in the top ten. Broader study findings: Some naive CD4 clonotypes, 4.5% to 5.5%, turned up in common across several donors. Incompleteness in sorted-subset sequencing, despite large depth, was shown by rarefaction.

The specimen was naive CD8+ T cells sorted from blood. The source is a young man in good health.

The CDR3 region is CASSYRGADTQYF. The CDR3 bases are TGTGCCAGCAGCTACAGGGGCGCAGATACGCAGTATTTT. V is TRBV7-9 and J is TRBJ2-3; 7 bases agree with TRBD1. The V gene end was trimmed by 4 bases and the J gene end by 4 bases; junction bases not matched to a gene: 2. Per the germline V gene, CDR1 is SEHNR and CDR2 is FQNEAQ (reference sequence). CDR3 length equals 13 residues.